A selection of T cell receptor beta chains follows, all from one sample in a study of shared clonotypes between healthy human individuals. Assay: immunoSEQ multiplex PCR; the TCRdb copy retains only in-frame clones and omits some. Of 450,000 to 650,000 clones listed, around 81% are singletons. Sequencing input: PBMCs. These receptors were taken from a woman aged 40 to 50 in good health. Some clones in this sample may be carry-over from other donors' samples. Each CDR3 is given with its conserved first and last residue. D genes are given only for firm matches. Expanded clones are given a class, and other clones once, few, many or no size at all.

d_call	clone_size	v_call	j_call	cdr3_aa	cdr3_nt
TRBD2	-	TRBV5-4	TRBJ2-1	CASSKNSGSSYNEQFF	TGTGCCAGCAGCAAAAATAGCGGGAGCTCCTACAATGAGCAGTTCTTC
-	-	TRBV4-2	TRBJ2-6	CASSQAPPGDPGANVLTF	TGTGCCAGCAGCCAAGCACCCCCAGGGGACCCTGGGGCCAACGTCCTGACTTTC
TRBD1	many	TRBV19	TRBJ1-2	CASSPGTGIYGYTF	TGTGCCAGTAGTCCGGGGACAGGAATCTATGGCTACACCTTC
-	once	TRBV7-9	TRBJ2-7	CASSHISYEQYF	TGTGCCAGCAGCCATATTTCCTACGAGCAGTACTTC
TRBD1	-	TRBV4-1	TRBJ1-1	CASSQRQGAGNTEAFF	TGCGCCAGCAGCCAAAGACAGGGGGCTGGGAACACTGAAGCTTTCTTT
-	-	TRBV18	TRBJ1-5	CASSTDGPNQPQHF	TGTGCCAGCTCAACGGACGGACCTAATCAGCCCCAGCATTTT
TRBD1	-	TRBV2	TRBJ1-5	CASSRTGSLYQPQHF	TGTGCCAGCAGTCGGACAGGGAGTCTATACCAGCCCCAGCATTTT
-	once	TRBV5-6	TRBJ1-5	CASSLGWRDQQPQHF	TGTGCCAGCAGCTTGGGGTGGAGGGATCAACAGCCCCAGCATTTT
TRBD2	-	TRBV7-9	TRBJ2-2	CASSRRSGKNTGELFF	TGTGCCAGCAGCCGAAGGAGCGGGAAGAACACCGGGGAGCTGTTTTTT
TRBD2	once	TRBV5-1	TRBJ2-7	CASSWAGEYYYEQYF	TGCGCCAGCAGCTGGGCGGGAGAGTATTACTACGAGCAGTACTTC
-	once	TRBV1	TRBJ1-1	CTSVRGEGMDTEAFF	TGCACCAGCGTCCGGGGGGAGGGTATGGACACTGAAGCTTTCTTT
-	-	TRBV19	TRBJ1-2	CASSIVSGTPTGYTF	TGTGCCAGTAGTATAGTTTCCGGGACACCAACAGGCTACACCTTC
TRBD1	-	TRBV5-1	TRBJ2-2	CASSLETGGGTGELFF	TGCGCCAGCAGCTTGGAGACAGGGGGTGGAACCGGGGAGCTGTTTTTT
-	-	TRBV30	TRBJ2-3	CAWSNGGDTQYF	TGTGCCTGGAGTAATGGGGGTGATACGCAGTATTTT
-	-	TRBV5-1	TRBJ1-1	CASRPTSSPEWTEAFF	TGCGCCAGCAGGCCCACCAGTTCCCCCGAGTGGACTGAAGCTTTCTTT